Given below is one T cell receptor beta chain in context. Its antigen is currently not known. Per-nucleotide qualities are absent, and no much larger clonotype sits a single base away. The immunoSEQ Assay, a bias-controlled multiplex PCR, was used to amplify TCRbeta CDR3 regions from genomic DNA. The paper's data handling went like this. Nucleated cell counts per sample were estimated from amplification of reference gene primers within the assay. To quantify the absolute abundance of each unique TCRbeta CDR3 rearrangement, sequence reads were collapsed and filtered. For each sample, productive Simpson clonality was calculated as the square root of Simpson's diversity index across productive rearrangements. TCRdb carries this immuneACCESS record with in-frame sequences only. Its versions omit some clonotypes, under half of them owing to an unresolved V gene in the studies checked, with the rest unexplained. V and J calls plus clone size are reproduced from that table; the DNA served to infer D and trimming. For this sample the table gives roughly 180,000 clones, of which roughly 85% were detected only once. The leading ten clones occupy around 8.2% of the sample.

The V end loses 4 bases and the J end loses 3 bases, and a stretch of 15 bases separates them. The cysteine opens and the phenylalanine closes a CDR3 of 15 amino acids. Only the CDR3 part of the read is kept: 45 bases, read in frame from the first base. CDR1 SNHLY and CDR2 FYNNEI were looked up in the germline V gene. This entry comes from a study of blood T cell repertoires in COVID-19 (dated by TCRdb to 2020 to 2022). Study-level background: Samples covering the acute and convalescent phases of COVID-19 were provided by collaborators in the United States, Italy and Spain. The samples were drawn from the first 160 participants of the ongoing ImmuneRACE study and from 1,254 subjects provided by 6 global collaborators. The prospective study material was composed of cDNA or gDNA derived from T cells, B-cell-depleted T cells, or PBMCs. HLA class I and class II types, where available, came from metadata supplied by the sample provider rather than from assay-based typing. Deeply sampled blood TCRbeta repertoires from subjects exposed to, actively infected with, or recovered from COVID-19 were included in the dataset. The sample metadata nearly always contained a de-identified subject ID, COVID-19 status, age in years and sex. A freely available public database, intended as a resource for researchers studying the immune response to SARS-CoV-2, is where the repertoires were released.

Results and caveats for the whole study, not just this receptor: How much clinical and demographic metadata was included differed by source and by participant, and the metadata was provided uncurated.

Whole blood was collected in K2EDTA tubes by collaborating institutions according to the institutions' own protocols. Collaborator samples were shipped for TCRbeta analysis as frozen whole blood, isolated PBMCs, or DNA extracted from either sample type. The rearrangement joined TRBV2 to TRBJ1-2; TRBD1 is a weak D gene call, 5 bases matching. The specimen was peripheral blood. This TCR derives from a man in his fifties or sixties with acute or convalescent COVID-19. The nucleotide sequence reads TGTGCCAGCAGTGCGTCCGGCAGGGCGGACTATGGCTACACCTTC. This codes for CASSASGRADYGYTF.